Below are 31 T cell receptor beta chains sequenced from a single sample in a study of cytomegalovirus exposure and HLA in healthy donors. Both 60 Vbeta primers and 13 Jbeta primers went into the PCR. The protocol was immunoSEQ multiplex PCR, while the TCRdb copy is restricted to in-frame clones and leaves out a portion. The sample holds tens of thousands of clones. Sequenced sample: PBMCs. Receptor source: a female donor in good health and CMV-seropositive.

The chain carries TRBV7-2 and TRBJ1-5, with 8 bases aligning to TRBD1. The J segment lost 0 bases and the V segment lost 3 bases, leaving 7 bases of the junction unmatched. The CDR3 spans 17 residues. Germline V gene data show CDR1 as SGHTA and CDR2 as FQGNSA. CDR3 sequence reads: CASSFSTGDYSNQPQHF. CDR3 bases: TGTGCCAGCAGCTTCTCGACAGGGGATTATAGCAATCAGCCCCAGCATTTT.

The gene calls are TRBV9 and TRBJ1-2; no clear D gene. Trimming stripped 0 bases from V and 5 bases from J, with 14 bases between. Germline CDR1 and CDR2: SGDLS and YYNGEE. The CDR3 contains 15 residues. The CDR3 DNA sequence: TGTGCCAGCAGCGTAGACCTATCGGGCGGGTATGGCTACACCTTC. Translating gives CASSVDLSGGYGYTF.

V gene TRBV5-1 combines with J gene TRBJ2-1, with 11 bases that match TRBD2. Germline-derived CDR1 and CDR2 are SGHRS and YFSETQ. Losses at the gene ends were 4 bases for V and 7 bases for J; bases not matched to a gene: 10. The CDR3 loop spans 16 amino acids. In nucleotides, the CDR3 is TGCGCCAGCAGCCAGGTCGGGCTAGCGGGAGGAAATGAGCAGTTCTTC. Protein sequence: CASSQVGLAGGNEQFF.

The CDR3 loop reads CATSENAYEQYF. As DNA, the CDR3 is TGTGCCACCAGCGAGAACGCCTACGAGCAGTACTTC. The rearrangement joins TRBV15 to TRBJ2-7; D gene ambiguous. From germline, CDR1 is LNHNV and CDR2 YYDKDF (reference sequence). The CDR3 sequence is 12 residues long. V lost 5 bases and J lost 2, with 7 bases in between.

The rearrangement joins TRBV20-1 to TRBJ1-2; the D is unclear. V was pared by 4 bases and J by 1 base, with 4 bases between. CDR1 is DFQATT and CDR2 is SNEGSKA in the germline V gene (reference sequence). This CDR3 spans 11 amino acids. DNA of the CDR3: TGCAGTGCTAACAGTAACTATGGCTACACCTTC. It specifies CSANSNYGYTF.

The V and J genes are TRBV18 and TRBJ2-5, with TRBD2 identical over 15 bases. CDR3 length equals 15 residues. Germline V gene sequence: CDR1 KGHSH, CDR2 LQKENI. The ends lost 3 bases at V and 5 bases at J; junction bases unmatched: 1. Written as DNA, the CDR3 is TGTGCCAGCTCACCGGGACTAGCGGGAGGCGAGACCCAGTACTTC. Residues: CASSPGLAGGETQYF.

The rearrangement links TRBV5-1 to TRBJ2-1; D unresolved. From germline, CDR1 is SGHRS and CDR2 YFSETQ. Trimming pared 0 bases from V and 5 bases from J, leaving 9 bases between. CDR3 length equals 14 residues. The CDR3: CASSLDPSNNEQFF. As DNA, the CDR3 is TGCGCCAGCAGCTTGGATCCTAGTAACAATGAGCAGTTCTTC.

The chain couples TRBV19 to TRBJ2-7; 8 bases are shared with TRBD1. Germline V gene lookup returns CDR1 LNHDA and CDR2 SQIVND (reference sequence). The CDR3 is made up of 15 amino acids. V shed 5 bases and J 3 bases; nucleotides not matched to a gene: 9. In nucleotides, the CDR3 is TGTGCCAGTAGTCTCTCGGGACAGGCTCTCTACGAGCAGTACTTC. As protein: CASSLSGQALYEQYF.

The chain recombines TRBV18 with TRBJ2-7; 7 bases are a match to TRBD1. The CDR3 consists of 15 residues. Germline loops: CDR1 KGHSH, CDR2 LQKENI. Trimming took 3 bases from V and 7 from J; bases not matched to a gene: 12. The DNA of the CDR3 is TGTGCCAGCTCACCGAGACAGGGACAAATTGGGGAGCAGTACTTC. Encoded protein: CASSPRQGQIGEQYF.

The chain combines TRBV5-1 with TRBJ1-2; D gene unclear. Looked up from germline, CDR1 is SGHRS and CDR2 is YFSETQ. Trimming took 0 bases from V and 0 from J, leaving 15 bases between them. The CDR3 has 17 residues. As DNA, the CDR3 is TGCGCCAGCAGCTTGGCAGAATTTAACATTCCTAACTATGGCTACACCTTC. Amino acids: CASSLAEFNIPNYGYTF. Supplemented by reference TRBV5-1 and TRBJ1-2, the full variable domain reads KAGVTQTPRYLIKTRGQQVTLSCSPISGHRSVSWYQQTPGQGLQFLFEYFSETQRNKGNFPGRFSGRQFSNSRSEMNVSTLELGDSALYLCASSLAEFNIPNYGYTFGSGTRLTVV.

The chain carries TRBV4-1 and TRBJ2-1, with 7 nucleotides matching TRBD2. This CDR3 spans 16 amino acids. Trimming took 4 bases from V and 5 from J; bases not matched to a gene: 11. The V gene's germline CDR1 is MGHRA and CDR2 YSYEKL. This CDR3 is CASSRGRTGRDNEQFF. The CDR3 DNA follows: TGCGCCAGCAGCCGGGGGAGGACGGGGAGGGACAATGAGCAGTTCTTC.

CDR3 coding DNA: TGTGCCAGTAGTATAAAGGGGCGGGAGCAGTTCTTC. It encodes CASSIKGREQFF. The genes are TRBV19 and TRBJ2-1; TRBD1 might be the D (5 bases). The V gene lost 2 bases and the J gene lost 10 bases, with 9 bases spanning the gap. The CDR3 sequence is 12 residues long. Germline CDR1 is LNHDA and CDR2 is SQIVND (reference sequence).

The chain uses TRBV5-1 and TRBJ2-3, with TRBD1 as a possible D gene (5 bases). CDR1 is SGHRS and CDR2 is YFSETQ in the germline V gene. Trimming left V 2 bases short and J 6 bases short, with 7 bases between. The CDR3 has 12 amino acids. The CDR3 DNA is TGCGCCAGCAGCTTTTCAGGGGATACGCAGTATTTT. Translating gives CASSFSGDTQYF.

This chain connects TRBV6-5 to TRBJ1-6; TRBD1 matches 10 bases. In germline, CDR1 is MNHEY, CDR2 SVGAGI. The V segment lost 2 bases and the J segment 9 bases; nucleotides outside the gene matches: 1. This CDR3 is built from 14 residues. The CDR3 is CASSYGTGASPLHF. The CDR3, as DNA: TGTGCCAGCAGTTACGGGACAGGGGCTTCACCCCTCCACTTT.

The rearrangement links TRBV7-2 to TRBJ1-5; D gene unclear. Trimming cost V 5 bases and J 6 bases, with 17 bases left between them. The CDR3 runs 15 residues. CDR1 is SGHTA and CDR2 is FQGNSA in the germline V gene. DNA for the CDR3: TGTGCCAGCAGCCCGGCGGTGGGTAGCGCTCAGCCCCAGCATTTT. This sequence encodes CASSPAVGSAQPQHF.

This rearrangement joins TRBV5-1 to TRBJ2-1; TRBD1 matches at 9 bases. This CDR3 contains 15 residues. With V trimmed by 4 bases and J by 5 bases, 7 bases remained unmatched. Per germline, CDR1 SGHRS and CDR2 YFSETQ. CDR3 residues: CASSVGQGDDNEQFF. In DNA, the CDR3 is TGCGCCAGCAGCGTGGGACAGGGTGACGACAATGAGCAGTTCTTC.

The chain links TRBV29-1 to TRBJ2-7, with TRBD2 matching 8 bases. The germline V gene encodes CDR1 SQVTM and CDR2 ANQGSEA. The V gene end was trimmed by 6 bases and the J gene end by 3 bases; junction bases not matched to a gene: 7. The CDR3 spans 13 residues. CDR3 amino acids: CSVRLAIDYEQYF. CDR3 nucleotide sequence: TGCAGCGTCAGACTAGCGATAGACTACGAGCAGTACTTC.

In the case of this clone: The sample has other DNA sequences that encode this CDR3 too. DNA for the CDR3: TGTGCCAGCTCACGGGACAGTCAAGAGACCCAGTACTTC. Its translation is CASSRDSQETQYF. The chain combines TRBV18 with TRBJ2-5, with 7 bases aligning to TRBD1. CDR1 and CDR2 from the germline V gene are KGHSH and LQKENI. CDR3 length: 13 amino acids. Trimming at V came to 4 bases and at J to 2 bases, leaving 1 base not matched to a gene.

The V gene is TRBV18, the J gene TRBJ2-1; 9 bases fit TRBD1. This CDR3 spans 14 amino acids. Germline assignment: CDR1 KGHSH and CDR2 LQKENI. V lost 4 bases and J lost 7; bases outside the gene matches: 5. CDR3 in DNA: TGTGCCAGCTCACTACAGGGGGCGTCAAATGAGCAGTTCTTC. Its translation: CASSLQGASNEQFF.

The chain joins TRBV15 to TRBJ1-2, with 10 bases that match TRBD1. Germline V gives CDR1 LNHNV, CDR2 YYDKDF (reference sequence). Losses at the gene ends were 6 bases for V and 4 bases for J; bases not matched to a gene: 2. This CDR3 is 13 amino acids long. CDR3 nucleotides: TGTGCCACCAGGACAGGGGGCAGCTATGGCTACACCTTC. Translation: CATRTGGSYGYTF.

Here the CDR3 reads CASSPPTRETQYF. In DNA form, the CDR3 reads TGTGCCAGCTCACCACCGACTAGAGAGACCCAGTACTTC. This rearrangement joins TRBV18 to TRBJ2-5; possibly TRBD2 for D (6 bases). The CDR3 is 13 amino acids. V was clipped by 0 bases and J by 4 bases, with 6 bases between them. CDR1 and CDR2 from the germline V gene are KGHSH and LQKENI.

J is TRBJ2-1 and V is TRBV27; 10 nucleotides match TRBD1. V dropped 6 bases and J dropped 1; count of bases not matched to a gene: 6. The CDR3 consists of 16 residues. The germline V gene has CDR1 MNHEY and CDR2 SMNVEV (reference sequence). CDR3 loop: CASSLEGQGSYNEQFF. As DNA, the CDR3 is TGTGCCAGCAGCCTGGAGGGACAGGGGTCCTACAATGAGCAGTTCTTC.

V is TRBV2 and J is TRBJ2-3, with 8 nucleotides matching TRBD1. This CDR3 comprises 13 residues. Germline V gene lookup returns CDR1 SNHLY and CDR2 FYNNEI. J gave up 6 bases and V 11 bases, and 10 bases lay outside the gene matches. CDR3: CAAQGATGDTQYF. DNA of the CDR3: TGTGCCGCCCAGGGGGCAACTGGGGATACGCAGTATTTT.

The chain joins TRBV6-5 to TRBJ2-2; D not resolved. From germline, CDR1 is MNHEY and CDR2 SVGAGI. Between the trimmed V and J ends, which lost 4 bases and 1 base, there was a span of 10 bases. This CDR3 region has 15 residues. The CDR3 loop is CASSSYPWNTGELFF. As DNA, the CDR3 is TGTGCCAGCAGTTCCTACCCTTGGAACACCGGGGAGCTGTTTTTT.

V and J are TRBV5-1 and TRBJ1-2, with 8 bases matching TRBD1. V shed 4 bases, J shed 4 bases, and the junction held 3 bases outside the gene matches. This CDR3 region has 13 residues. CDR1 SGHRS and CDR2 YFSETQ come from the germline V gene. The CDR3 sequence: CASSPGQGYGYTF. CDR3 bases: TGCGCCAGCAGCCCAGGACAGGGCTATGGCTACACCTTC.

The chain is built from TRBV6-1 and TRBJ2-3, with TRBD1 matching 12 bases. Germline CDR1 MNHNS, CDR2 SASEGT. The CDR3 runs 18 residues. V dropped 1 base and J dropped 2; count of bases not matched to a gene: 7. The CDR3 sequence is CASSEGGTGGPLTDTQYF. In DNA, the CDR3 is TGTGCCAGCAGTGAAGGGGGGACAGGGGGCCCCCTCACAGATACGCAGTATTTT.

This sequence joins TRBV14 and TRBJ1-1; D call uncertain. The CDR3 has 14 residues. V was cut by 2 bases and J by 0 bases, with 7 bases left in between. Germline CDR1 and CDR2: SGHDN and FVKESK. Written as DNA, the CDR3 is TGTGCCAGCAGCCAACTGGGCATGAACACTGAAGCTTTCTTT. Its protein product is CASSQLGMNTEAFF. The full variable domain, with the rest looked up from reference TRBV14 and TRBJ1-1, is EAGVTQFPSHSVIEKGQTVTLRCDPISGHDNLYWYRRVMGKEIKFLLHFVKESKQDESGMPNNRFLAERTGGTYSTLKVQPAELEDSGVYFCASSQLGMNTEAFFGQGTRLTVV.

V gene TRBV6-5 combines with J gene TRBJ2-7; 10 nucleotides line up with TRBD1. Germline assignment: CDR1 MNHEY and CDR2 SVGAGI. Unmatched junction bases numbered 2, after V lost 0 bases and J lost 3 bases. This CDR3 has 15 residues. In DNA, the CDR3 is TGTGCCAGCAGTTACTCCTGGACAGGGGGCTACGAGCAGTACTTC. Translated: CASSYSWTGGYEQYF.

CDR3 in amino acids: CASSWGDRDTEAFF. The CDR3 DNA reads TGTGCCAGCAGTTGGGGGGACAGGGACACTGAAGCTTTCTTT. The V call is TRBV6-5, the J call TRBJ1-1; 9 bases map to TRBD1. There are 14 residues in the CDR3. J lost 3 bases, V lost 4 bases, and 3 bases had no gene match. The germline V gene has CDR1 MNHEY and CDR2 SVGAGI.

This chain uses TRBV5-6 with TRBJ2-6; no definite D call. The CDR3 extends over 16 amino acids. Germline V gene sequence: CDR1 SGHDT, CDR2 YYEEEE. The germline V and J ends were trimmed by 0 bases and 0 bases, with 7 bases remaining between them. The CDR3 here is CASSLEPSSGANVLTF. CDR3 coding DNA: TGTGCCAGCAGCTTGGAACCCAGCTCTGGGGCCAACGTCCTGACTTTC.

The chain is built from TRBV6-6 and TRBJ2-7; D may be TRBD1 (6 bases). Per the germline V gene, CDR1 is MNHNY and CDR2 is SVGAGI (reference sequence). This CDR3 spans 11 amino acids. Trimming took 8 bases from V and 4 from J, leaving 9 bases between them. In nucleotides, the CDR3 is TGTGCCAGCGAAGGGGGATACGAGCAGTACTTC. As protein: CASEGGYEQYF.